The clone carrying this T cell receptor beta chain is a singleton in its sample. What it recognizes is unknown. This record belongs to a study of cytomegalovirus exposure and HLA in healthy donors. As for the study in general: Ancestry clustering placed 81% of approximately 420 genotyped donors in the Caucasian-associated cluster. Study-wide findings and caveats: Roughly uniform depth of sequencing across donors was assumed in presence/absence analyses.

Trimming removed 0 bases at V and 4 bases at J, with 16 bases between. The CDR3 spans 17 residues. Germline V gene sequence: CDR1 SGHTS, CDR2 YDEGEE. 13 Jbeta primers and 60 Vbeta primers were used for the PCR. The table came from immunoSEQ multiplex PCR; TCRdb's copy has only in-frame clones and leaves some out. Among about 150,000 clones listed, more than 60% were seen once. The chain recombines TRBV5-8 with TRBJ2-2; no reliable D call. Sequences were obtained from PBMCs. This TCR came from a woman under 40 in good health and CMV-seropositive. CDR3 residues: CASSLGTLRMRTGELFF. In DNA, the CDR3 is TGTGCCAGCAGCTTGGGTACTCTGCGGATGCGCACCGGGGAGCTGTTTTTT.